This TCR beta chain was captured in a study of blood T cells in healthy people across ages. Each of the donors had 9 to 10 milliliters of peripheral blood drawn into EDTA-treated Vacutainer tubes. This clonotype was detected only a few times. Its antigen remains unidentified. Study-wide results and caveats: There was no known CMV status for donors, so expanded clonotype changes were possibly confounded.

V shed 5 bases and J 0 bases; nucleotides not matched to a gene: 11. Germline V lookup: CDR1 SGHTA, CDR2 FQGNSA. The CDR3 runs to 17 residues. Primers used in a second PCR of about 6 to 12 cycles were a sample-barcoded 5' primer and a J-beta primer mix. MiXCR was run by TCRdb on the 5' RACE reads, yielding one entry per CDR3 protein. The table records some 760,000 distinct CDR3 sequences, around 25% of them present only once. These data were likewise used in another study, on T cells of mothers and their children. This second study notes: There were over 10 million TCR beta CDR3 reads from each mother and about 3 million from each child. T cell clones that were persistent and microchimeric went undetected.

Input material: blood. The sequence derives from a boy younger than 18 in good health. This chain joins TRBV7-2 and TRBJ1-2; 8 nucleotides agree with TRBD1. The CDR3 spells CASSPGGQGAPNYGYTF. The CDR3 nucleotides read TGTGCCAGCAGCCCCGGGGGGCAGGGGGCGCCTAACTATGGCTACACCTTC.